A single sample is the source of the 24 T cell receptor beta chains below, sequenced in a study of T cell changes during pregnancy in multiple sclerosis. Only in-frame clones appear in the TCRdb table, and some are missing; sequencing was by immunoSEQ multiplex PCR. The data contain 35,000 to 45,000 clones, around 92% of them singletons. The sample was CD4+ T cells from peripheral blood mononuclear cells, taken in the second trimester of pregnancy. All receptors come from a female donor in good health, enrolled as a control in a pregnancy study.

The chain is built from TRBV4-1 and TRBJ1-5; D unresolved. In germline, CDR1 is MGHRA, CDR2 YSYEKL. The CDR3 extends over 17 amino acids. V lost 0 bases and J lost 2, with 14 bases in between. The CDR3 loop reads CASSQDSAARGNQPQHF. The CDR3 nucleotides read TGCGCCAGCAGCCAAGATTCGGCGGCGCGAGGCAATCAGCCCCAGCATTTT.

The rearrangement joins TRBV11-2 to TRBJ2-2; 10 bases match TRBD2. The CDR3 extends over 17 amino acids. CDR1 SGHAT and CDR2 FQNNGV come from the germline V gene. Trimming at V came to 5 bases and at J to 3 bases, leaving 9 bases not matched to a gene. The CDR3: CASSPWGLANYTGELFF. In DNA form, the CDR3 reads TGTGCCAGCAGCCCTTGGGGACTAGCGAACTACACCGGGGAGCTGTTTTTT. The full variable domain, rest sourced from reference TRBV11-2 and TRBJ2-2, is EAGVAQSPRYKIIEKRQSVAFWCNPISGHATLYWYQQILGQGPKLLIQFQNNGVVDDSQLPKDRFSAERLKGVDSTLKIQPAKLEDSAVYLCASSPWGLANYTGELFFGEGSRLTVL.

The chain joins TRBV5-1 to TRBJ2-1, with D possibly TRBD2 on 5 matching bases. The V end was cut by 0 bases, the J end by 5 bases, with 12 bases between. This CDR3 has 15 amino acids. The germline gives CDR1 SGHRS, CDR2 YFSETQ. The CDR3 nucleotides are TGCGCCAGCAGCTTGGCGACTACCCGAAACAATGAGCAGTTCTTC. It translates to CASSLATTRNNEQFF.

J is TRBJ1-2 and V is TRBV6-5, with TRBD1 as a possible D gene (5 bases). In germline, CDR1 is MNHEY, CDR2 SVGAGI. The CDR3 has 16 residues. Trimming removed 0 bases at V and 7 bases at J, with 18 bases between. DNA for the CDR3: TGTGCCAGCAGTTACTCAGCGGGTGAGGGGTGGGGTGGCTACACCTTC. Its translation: CASSYSAGEGWGGYTF.

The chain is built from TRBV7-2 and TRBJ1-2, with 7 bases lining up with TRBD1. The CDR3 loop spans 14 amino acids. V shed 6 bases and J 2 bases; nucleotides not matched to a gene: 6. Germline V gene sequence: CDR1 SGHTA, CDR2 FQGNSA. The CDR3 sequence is CASRPGQENYGYTF. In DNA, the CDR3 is TGTGCCAGCAGGCCTGGACAGGAGAACTATGGCTACACCTTC.

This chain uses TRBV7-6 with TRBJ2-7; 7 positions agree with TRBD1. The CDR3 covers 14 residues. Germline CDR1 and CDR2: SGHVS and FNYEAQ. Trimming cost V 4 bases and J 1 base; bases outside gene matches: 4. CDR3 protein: CASSSAGGSYEQYF. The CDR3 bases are TGTGCCAGCAGCTCAGCAGGGGGTTCCTACGAGCAGTACTTC.

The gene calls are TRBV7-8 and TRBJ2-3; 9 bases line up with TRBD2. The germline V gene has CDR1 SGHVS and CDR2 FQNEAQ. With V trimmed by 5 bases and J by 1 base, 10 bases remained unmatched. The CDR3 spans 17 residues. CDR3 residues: CASSQRSSGIRTDTQYF. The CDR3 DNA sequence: TGTGCCAGCAGCCAGAGGTCTAGCGGGATCCGCACAGATACGCAGTATTTT.

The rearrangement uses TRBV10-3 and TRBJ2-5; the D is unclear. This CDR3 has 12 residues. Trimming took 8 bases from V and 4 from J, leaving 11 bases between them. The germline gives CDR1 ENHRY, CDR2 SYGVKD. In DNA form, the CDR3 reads TGTGCCATCTCGACAATGGGAGAGACCCAGTACTTC. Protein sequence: CAISTMGETQYF.

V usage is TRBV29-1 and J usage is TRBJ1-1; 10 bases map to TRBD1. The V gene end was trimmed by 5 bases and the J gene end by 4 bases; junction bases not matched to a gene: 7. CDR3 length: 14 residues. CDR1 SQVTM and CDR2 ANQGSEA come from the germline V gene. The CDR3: CSVLRDRGSTEAFF. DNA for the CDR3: TGCAGCGTTCTCCGGGACAGGGGAAGCACTGAAGCTTTCTTT. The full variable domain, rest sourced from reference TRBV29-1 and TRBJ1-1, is SAVISQKPSRDICQRGTSLTIQCQVDSQVTMMFWYRQQPGQSLTLIATANQGSEATYESGFVIDKFPISRPNLTFSTLTVSNMSPEDSSIYLCSVLRDRGSTEAFFGQGTRLTVV.

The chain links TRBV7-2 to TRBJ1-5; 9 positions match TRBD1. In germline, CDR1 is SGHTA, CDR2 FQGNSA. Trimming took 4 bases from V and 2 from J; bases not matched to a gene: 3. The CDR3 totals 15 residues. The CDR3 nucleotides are TGTGCCAGCAGCTCGCGACAGGGGGGCAATCAGCCCCAGCATTTT. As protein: CASSSRQGGNQPQHF.

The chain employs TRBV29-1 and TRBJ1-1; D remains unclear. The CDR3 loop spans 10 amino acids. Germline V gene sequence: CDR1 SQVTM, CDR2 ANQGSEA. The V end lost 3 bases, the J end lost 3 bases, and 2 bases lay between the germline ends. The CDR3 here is CSVDYTEAFF. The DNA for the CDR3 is TGCAGCGTTGACTACACTGAAGCTTTCTTT.

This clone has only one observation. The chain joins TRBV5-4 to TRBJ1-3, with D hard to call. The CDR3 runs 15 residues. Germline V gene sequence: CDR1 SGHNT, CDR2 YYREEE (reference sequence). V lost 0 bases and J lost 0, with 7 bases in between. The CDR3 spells CASSLEAFSGNTIYF. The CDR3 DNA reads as TGTGCCAGCAGCTTGGAAGCCTTCTCTGGAAACACCATATATTTT.

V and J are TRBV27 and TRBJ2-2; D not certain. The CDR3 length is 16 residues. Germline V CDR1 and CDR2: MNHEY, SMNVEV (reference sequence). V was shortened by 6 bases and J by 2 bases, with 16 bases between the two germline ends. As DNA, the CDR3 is TGTGCCAGCAGCCCCAGCGACTGGCCCAACACCGGGGAGCTGTTTTTT. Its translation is CASSPSDWPNTGELFF.

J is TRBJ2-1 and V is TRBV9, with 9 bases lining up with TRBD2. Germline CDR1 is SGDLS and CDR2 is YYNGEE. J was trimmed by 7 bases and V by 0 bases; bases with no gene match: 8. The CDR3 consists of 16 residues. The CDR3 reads CASSVGTSGRWNEQFF. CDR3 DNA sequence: TGTGCCAGCAGCGTAGGGACGAGCGGGAGGTGGAATGAGCAGTTCTTC.

CDR3 loop: CASSLTSPDTQYF. CDR3 in DNA: TGCGCCAGCAGCCTGACTAGTCCAGATACGCAGTATTTT. The chain uses TRBV5-1 and TRBJ2-3, with D possibly TRBD2 on 6 matching bases. This CDR3 has 13 amino acids. Trimming took off 4 bases at V and 4 bases at J, with 10 bases between the two ends. Germline-derived CDR1 and CDR2 are SGHRS and YFSETQ.

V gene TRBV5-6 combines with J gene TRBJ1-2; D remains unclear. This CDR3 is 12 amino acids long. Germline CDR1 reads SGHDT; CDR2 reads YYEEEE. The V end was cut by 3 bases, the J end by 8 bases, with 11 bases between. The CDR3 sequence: CASSSSGGGYTF. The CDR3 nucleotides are TGTGCCAGCAGCTCCTCTGGAGGCGGCTACACCTTC.

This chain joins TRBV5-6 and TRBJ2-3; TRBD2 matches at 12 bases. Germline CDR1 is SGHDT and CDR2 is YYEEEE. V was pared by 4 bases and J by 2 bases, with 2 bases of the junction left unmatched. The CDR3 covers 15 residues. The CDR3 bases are TGTGCCAGCAGCCCTAGCGGGGGGGCCACAGATACGCAGTATTTT. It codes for CASSPSGGATDTQYF.

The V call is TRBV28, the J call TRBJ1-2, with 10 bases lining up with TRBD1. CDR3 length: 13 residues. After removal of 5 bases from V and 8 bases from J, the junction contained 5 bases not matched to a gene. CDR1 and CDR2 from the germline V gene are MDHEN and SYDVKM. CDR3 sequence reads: CASSVGQGDGYTF. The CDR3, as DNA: TGTGCCAGCAGTGTAGGACAGGGGGACGGCTACACCTTC.

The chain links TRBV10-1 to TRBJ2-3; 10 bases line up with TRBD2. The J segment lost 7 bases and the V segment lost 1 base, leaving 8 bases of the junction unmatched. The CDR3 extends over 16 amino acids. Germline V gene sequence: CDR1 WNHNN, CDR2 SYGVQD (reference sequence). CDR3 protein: CASSELEAGGRNTQYF. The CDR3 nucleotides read TGCGCCAGCAGTGAGTTGGAAGCGGGGGGGCGAAATACGCAGTATTTT.

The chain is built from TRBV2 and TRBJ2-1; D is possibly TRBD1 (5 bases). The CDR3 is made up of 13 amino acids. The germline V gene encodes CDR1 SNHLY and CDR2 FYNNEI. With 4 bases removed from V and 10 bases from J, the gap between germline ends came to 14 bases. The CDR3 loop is CASSGGPPVEQFF. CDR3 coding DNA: TGTGCCAGCAGTGGGGGCCCTCCGGTCGAGCAGTTCTTC.

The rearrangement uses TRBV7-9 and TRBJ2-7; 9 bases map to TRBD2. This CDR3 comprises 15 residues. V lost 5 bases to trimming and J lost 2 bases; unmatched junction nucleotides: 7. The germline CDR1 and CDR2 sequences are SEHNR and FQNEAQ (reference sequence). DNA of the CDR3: TGTGCCAGCAGCCCAGGGGCGGGAGGGCCCTACGAGCAGTACTTC. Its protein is CASSPGAGGPYEQYF.

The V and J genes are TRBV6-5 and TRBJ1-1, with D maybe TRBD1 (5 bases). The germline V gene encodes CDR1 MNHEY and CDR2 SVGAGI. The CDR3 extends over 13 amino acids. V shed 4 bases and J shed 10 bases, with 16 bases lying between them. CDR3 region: CASSSAGGMTAFF. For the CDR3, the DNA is TGTGCCAGCAGTTCCGCGGGGGGGATGACAGCTTTCTTT.

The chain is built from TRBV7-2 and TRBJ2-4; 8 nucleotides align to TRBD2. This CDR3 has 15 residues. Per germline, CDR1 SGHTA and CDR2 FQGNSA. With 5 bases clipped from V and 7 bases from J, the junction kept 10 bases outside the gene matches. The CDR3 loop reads CASSPRGGSGNIQYF. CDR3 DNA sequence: TGTGCCAGCAGCCCCCGGGGGGGATCAGGGAACATTCAGTACTTC.

CDR3 bases: TGCGCCAGCAGTGTTGGCTTCGATCAGCCCCAGCATTTT. Translating it yields CASSVGFDQPQHF. The rearrangement joins TRBV10-1 to TRBJ1-5; D is ambiguous. The CDR3 is made up of 13 amino acids. V was pared by 4 bases and J by 5 bases, with 9 bases between. In germline, CDR1 is WNHNN, CDR2 SYGVQD (reference sequence).